The TCR beta chain under discussion was sequenced for a study of blood T cell repertoires in COVID-19. The overall study: T cells, B-cell-depleted T cells, or PBMCs supplied cDNA or gDNA.

CDR1 and CDR2 (germline): SSHAT, FNYEAQ (reference sequence). CDR3 size: 16 residues. The V end lost 1 base, the J end lost 5 bases, and 18 bases lay between the germline ends. In the original workflow: Cell counts per sample came from amplifying reference gene primers. Produced via immunoSEQ multiplex PCR; TCRdb's table is partial and in-frame only. V, J and clone size are those of that table, while D and trimming were read from the DNA. The data hold more than 150,000 clones, with approximately 88% observed a single time. The specimen sequenced was peripheral blood. The sequence came from a man aged 60-69 years with acute or convalescent COVID-19. V is TRBV7-7 and J is TRBJ2-7; D unresolved. CDR3 in amino acids: CASSLGPGPSLDEQYF. CDR3 sequence (DNA): TGTGCCAGCAGCTTAGGGCCAGGCCCTTCTTTAGACGAGCAGTACTTC.